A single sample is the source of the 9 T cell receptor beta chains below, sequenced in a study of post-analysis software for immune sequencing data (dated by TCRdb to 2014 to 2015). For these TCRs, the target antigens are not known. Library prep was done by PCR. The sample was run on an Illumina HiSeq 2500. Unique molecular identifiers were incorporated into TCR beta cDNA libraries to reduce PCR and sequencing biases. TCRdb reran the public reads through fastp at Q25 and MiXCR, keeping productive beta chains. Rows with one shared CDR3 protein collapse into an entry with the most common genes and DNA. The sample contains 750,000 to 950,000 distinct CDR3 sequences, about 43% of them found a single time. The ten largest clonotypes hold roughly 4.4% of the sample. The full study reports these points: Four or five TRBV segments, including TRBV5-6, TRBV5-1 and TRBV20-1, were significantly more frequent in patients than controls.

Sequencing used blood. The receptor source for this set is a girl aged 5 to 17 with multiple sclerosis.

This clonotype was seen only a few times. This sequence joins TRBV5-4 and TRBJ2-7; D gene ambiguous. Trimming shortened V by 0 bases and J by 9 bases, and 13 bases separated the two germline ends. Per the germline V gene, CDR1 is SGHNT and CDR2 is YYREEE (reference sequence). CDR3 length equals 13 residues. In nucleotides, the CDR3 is TGTGCCAGCAGCTTGGAACCGACTTCTGGGCAGTACTTC. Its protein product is CASSLEPTSGQYF.

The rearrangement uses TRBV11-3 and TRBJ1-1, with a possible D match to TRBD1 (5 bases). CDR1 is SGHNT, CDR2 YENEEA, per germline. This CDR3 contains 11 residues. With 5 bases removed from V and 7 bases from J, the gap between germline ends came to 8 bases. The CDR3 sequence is CASSRGGEAFF. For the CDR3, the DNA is TGTGCCAGCAGCCGGGGGGGTGAAGCTTTCTTT.

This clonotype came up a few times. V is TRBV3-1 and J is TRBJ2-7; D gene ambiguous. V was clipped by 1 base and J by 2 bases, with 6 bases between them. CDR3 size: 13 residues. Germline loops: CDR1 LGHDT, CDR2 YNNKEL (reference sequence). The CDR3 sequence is CASSQGHPYEQYF. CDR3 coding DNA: TGTGCCAGCAGCCAAGGACATCCCTACGAGCAGTACTTC.

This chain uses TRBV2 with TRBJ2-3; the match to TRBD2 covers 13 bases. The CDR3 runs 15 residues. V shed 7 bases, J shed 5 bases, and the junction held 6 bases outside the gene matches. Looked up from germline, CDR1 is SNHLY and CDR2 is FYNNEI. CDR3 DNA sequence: TGTGCCAGCAAAGGACTAGCGGGAGCAGGAGATACGCAGTATTTT. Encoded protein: CASKGLAGAGDTQYF.

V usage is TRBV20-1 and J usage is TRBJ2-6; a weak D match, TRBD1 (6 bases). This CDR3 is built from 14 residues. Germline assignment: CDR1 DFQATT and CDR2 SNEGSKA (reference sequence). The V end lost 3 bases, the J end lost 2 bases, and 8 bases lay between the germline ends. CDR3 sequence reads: CSASRGTGANVLTF. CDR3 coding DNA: TGCAGTGCTAGTAGGGGGACTGGGGCCAACGTCCTGACTTTC.

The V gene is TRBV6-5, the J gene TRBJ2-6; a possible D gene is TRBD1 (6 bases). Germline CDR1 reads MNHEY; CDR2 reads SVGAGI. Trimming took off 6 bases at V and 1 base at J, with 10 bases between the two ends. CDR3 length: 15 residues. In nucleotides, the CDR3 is TGTGCCAGCAGGCGCGACAGGTCTGGGGCCAACGTCCTGACTTTC. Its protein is CASRRDRSGANVLTF.

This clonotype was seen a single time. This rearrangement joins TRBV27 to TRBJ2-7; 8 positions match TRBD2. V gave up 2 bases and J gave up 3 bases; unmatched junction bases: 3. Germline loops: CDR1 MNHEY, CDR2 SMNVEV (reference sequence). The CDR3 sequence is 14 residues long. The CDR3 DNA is TGTGCCAGCAGTTTAGGGCGGGGGGACTACGAGCAGTACTTC. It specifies CASSLGRGDYEQYF.

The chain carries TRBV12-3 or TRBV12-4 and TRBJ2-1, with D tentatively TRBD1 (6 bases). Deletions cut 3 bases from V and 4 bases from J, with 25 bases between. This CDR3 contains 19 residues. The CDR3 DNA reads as TGTGCCAGCAGTTTCCGGCAGACAGGCCCCACCCAAGCATACAATGAGCAGTTCTTC. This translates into CASSFRQTGPTQAYNEQFF.

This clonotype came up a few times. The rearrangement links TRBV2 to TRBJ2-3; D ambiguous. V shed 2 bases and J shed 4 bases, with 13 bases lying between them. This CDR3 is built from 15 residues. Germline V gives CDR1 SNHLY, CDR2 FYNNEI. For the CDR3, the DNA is TGTGCCAGCAGTGAAACTCTGGTGGGTCCAGATACGCAGTATTTT. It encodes CASSETLVGPDTQYF.